This T cell receptor (beta chain) emerged from a study of blood T cell repertoires in COVID-19. The overall study: Samples taken during acute and convalescent COVID-19 were collected in the United States, Italy and Spain. T cells, B-cell-depleted T cells, or PBMCs supplied cDNA or gDNA.

This clone was picked up one time. Per the original data handling: Using reference gene primer amplification, nucleated cell counts were estimated. Generated by immunoSEQ multiplex PCR, the TCRdb table keeps only in-frame clones and is missing some. V and J calls plus clone size are reproduced from that table; the DNA served to infer D and trimming. The table has about 130,000 clones, about 85% seen once. Per the germline V gene, CDR1 is MNHEY and CDR2 is SVGAGI. Trimming pared 7 bases from V and 3 bases from J, leaving 19 bases between. CDR3 length: 15 residues. This sequence joins TRBV6-5 and TRBJ2-7, with a tentative D call TRBD1 (5 bases). What was sequenced was peripheral blood. This TCR was sampled from a man older than 75 with active or convalescent COVID-19. The CDR3 loop reads CASTMTVAPLYEQYF. The CDR3 nucleotides read TGTGCCAGCACCATGACAGTTGCTCCCCTCTACGAGCAGTACTTC.